Each of the 24 T cell receptor beta chains below was sequenced from the same sample in a study of T cell responses to AZD1222 COVID-19 vaccine (dated by TCRdb to the early 2020s). In light of the paper, this sample's time point label describes: about 28 days (+/-7) after the second vaccine dose. Libraries were constructed by the immunoSEQ multiplex PCR assay. TCRdb stores this immuneACCESS table with in-frame sequences only. Part of the clones is absent; in the studies checked, under half of the shortfall reflects unresolved V genes, and no reason is known for the rest. The sample profile shows around 99,000 clones; just over 90% of them were found once. The ten most abundant clones make up around 8.4% of the sample. The material was peripheral blood, obtained 28 days after the second AZD1222 dose. The receptors were sampled from an adult who received the AZD1222 COVID-19 vaccine.

The CDR3 protein is CSVAGAQETQYF. For the CDR3, the DNA is TGCAGCGTCGCAGGGGCCCAAGAGACCCAGTACTTC. This chain joins TRBV29-1 and TRBJ2-5; TRBD1 might be the D (6 bases). Deletions cut 6 bases from V and 1 base from J, with 9 bases between. The CDR3 spans 12 residues. The germline gives CDR1 SQVTM, CDR2 ANQGSEA.

This sequence joins TRBV19 and TRBJ1-2; D may be TRBD1 (6 bases). Germline assignment: CDR1 LNHDA and CDR2 SQIVND (reference sequence). This CDR3 is built from 12 residues. The V end lost 6 bases, the J end lost 6 bases, and 11 bases lay between the germline ends. CDR3 amino acids: CASSHRVNGYTF. CDR3 DNA sequence: TGTGCCAGTAGCCACAGGGTAAATGGCTACACCTTC. The complete variable domain, with remaining parts taken from reference TRBV19 and TRBJ1-2, reads DGGITQSPKYLFRKEGQNVTLSCEQNLNHDAMYWYRQDPGQGLRLIYYSQIVNDFQKGDIAEGYSVSREKKESFPLTVTSAQKNPTAFYLCASSHRVNGYTFGSGTRLTVV.

CDR3 in DNA: TGTGCCAGCAGTCCCGGGACCGCAAGGGAAAAACTGTTTTTT. It is translated as CASSPGTAREKLFF. J is TRBJ1-4 and V is TRBV7-2; tentative D call: TRBD1 (5 bases). The CDR3 is made up of 14 amino acids. Looked up from germline, CDR1 is SGHTA and CDR2 is FQGNSA. Trimming cost V 6 bases and J 8 bases, with 16 bases left between them.

The rearrangement joins TRBV11-2 to TRBJ1-1, with D hard to call. Germline lookup yields CDR1 SGHAT and CDR2 FQNNGV. The CDR3 totals 15 residues. Trimming left V 5 bases short and J 1 base short, with 14 bases between. CDR3 nucleotide sequence: TGTGCCAGCAGCCCCCGACACGACGGGAACACTGAAGCTTTCTTT. Translation gives CASSPRHDGNTEAFF. The full variable domain, completed using reference TRBV11-2 and TRBJ1-1, is EAGVAQSPRYKIIEKRQSVAFWCNPISGHATLYWYQQILGQGPKLLIQFQNNGVVDDSQLPKDRFSAERLKGVDSTLKIQPAKLEDSAVYLCASSPRHDGNTEAFFGQGTRLTVV.

CDR3 in amino acids: CASSILGGFNTGELFF. DNA for the CDR3: TGTGCCAGTAGTATACTGGGCGGTTTTAACACCGGGGAGCTGTTTTTT. The chain couples TRBV19 to TRBJ2-2; D call uncertain. The CDR3 is 16 amino acids. Germline CDR1 is LNHDA and CDR2 is SQIVND (reference sequence). The V end was cut by 2 bases, the J end by 2 bases, with 12 bases between.

The V gene is TRBV19, the J gene TRBJ1-2; no definite D call. This CDR3 is 15 amino acids long. V was cut by 5 bases and J by 2 bases, with 15 bases left in between. CDR1 and CDR2 from the germline V gene are LNHDA and SQIVND (reference sequence). The CDR3 sequence: CASSYEVATNYGYTF. CDR3 coding DNA: TGTGCCAGTAGTTATGAAGTTGCCACAAACTATGGCTACACCTTC. Full variable domain (missing parts from reference TRBV19 and TRBJ1-2): DGGITQSPKYLFRKEGQNVTLSCEQNLNHDAMYWYRQDPGQGLRLIYYSQIVNDFQKGDIAEGYSVSREKKESFPLTVTSAQKNPTAFYLCASSYEVATNYGYTFGSGTRLTVV.

The chain joins TRBV14 to TRBJ2-5; 10 bases agree with TRBD2. V dropped 0 bases and J dropped 5; count of bases not matched to a gene: 12. Germline loops: CDR1 SGHDN, CDR2 FVKESK. The CDR3 is 18 amino acids. CDR3 amino acids: CASSQDKGLAGGGETQYF. In DNA, the CDR3 is TGTGCCAGCAGCCAAGATAAAGGGTTAGCGGGAGGAGGGGAGACCCAGTACTTC.

The J gene is TRBJ1-1, the V gene TRBV24-1; D remains ambiguous. This CDR3 is built from 15 residues. The V gene lost 4 bases and the J gene lost 4 bases, with 15 bases spanning the gap. Germline values: CDR1 KGHDR, CDR2 SFDVKD. The CDR3 loop reads CATSDPQVGSTEAFF. CDR3 sequence (DNA): TGTGCCACCAGTGACCCTCAAGTGGGTAGCACTGAAGCTTTCTTT.

The V gene is TRBV19, the J gene TRBJ1-2, with D possibly being TRBD1 (5 bases). CDR1 is LNHDA, CDR2 SQIVND, per germline (reference sequence). V lost 6 bases, J lost 2 bases, and 13 bases lay in between. CDR3 length: 14 amino acids. In nucleotides, the CDR3 is TGTGCCAGTAGCTACCTGACAGAAAACTATGGCTACACCTTC. Amino acids: CASSYLTENYGYTF. Based on the CDR3 plus reference TRBV19 and TRBJ1-2, the full variable domain is DGGITQSPKYLFRKEGQNVTLSCEQNLNHDAMYWYRQDPGQGLRLIYYSQIVNDFQKGDIAEGYSVSREKKESFPLTVTSAQKNPTAFYLCASSYLTENYGYTFGSGTRLTVV.

The chain carries TRBV7-6 and TRBJ1-2, with D possibly being TRBD1 (6 bases). The CDR3 has 15 amino acids. CDR1 is SGHVS and CDR2 is FNYEAQ in the germline V gene. V shed 7 bases and J shed 4 bases, with 19 bases lying between them. The CDR3 loop reads CASTQSGDGSYGYTF. CDR3 bases: TGTGCCAGCACTCAATCAGGGGACGGATCCTATGGCTACACCTTC. Combining the CDR3 with reference TRBV7-6 and TRBJ1-2 gives the whole variable domain GAGVSQSPRYKVTKRGQDVALRCDPISGHVSLYWYRQALGQGPEFLTYFNYEAQQDKSGLPNDRFSAERPEGSISTLTIQRTEQRDSAMYRCASTQSGDGSYGYTFGSGTRLTVV.

The V call is TRBV15, the J call TRBJ2-7; 11 nucleotides line up with TRBD2. Germline loops: CDR1 LNHNV, CDR2 YYDKDF (reference sequence). V lost 4 bases to trimming and J lost 2 bases; unmatched junction nucleotides: 10. This CDR3 contains 17 residues. The CDR3 loop reads CATSTRGSGGVTYEQYF. CDR3 DNA sequence: TGTGCCACCAGCACCCGGGGTAGCGGGGGGGTAACCTACGAGCAGTACTTC.

The chain is built from TRBV29-1 and TRBJ1-2, with a tentative D call TRBD1 (6 bases). CDR1 is SQVTM, CDR2 ANQGSEA, per germline. V was trimmed by 4 bases and J by 6 bases, leaving 9 bases between them. The CDR3 loop spans 11 amino acids. This chain's CDR3 is CSVGRGDGYTF. The CDR3 bases are TGCAGCGTTGGGAGGGGGGATGGCTACACCTTC.

The chain couples TRBV30 to TRBJ1-5; D is undetermined. The V gene lost 2 bases and the J gene lost 3 bases, with 8 bases spanning the gap. The CDR3 consists of 13 residues. Germline lookup yields CDR1 GTSNPN and CDR2 SVGIG (reference sequence). For the CDR3, the DNA is TGTGCCTGGAGTTTTGGGGTCAATCAGCCCCAGCATTTT. Translating it yields CAWSFGVNQPQHF.

The V gene is TRBV27, the J gene TRBJ2-3, with a weak D call TRBD2 (6 bases). This CDR3 is 15 amino acids long. V was clipped by 1 base and J by 1 base, with 9 bases between them. CDR1 and CDR2 from the germline V gene are MNHEY and SMNVEV (reference sequence). The CDR3 reads CASSLLGGGTDTQYF. The CDR3 nucleotides read TGTGCCAGCAGTTTATTGGGCGGGGGCACAGATACGCAGTATTTT.

V gene TRBV5-1 combines with J gene TRBJ2-5; D is undetermined. This CDR3 is built from 14 residues. Germline assignment: CDR1 SGHRS and CDR2 YFSETQ. V lost 0 bases and J lost 2, with 8 bases in between. The CDR3 loop reads CASSLVVGQETQYF. CDR3 DNA: TGCGCCAGCAGCTTGGTGGTGGGGCAAGAGACCCAGTACTTC. Looking up the rest from reference TRBV5-1 and TRBJ2-5 gives the full variable domain: KAGVTQTPRYLIKTRGQQVTLSCSPISGHRSVSWYQQTPGQGLQFLFEYFSETQRNKGNFPGRFSGRQFSNSRSEMNVSTLELGDSALYLCASSLVVGQETQYFGPGTRLLVL.

The chain has TRBV7-2 and TRBJ2-2; 14 nucleotides align to TRBD2. Per germline, CDR1 SGHTA and CDR2 FQGNSA. This CDR3 has 19 residues. Trimming cost V 2 bases and J 1 base; bases outside gene matches: 6. The CDR3 sequence: CASSLRSGLAGGNTGELFF. DNA of the CDR3: TGTGCCAGCAGCTTACGATCAGGACTAGCGGGAGGGAACACCGGGGAGCTGTTTTTT.

The rearrangement joins TRBV6-5 to TRBJ2-7; 8 positions agree with TRBD2. The CDR3 sequence is 12 residues long. The J segment lost 13 bases and the V segment lost 6 bases, leaving 11 bases of the junction unmatched. Germline V CDR1 and CDR2: MNHEY, SVGAGI. The CDR3 loop is CASSHTSGSRYF. CDR3 sequence (DNA): TGTGCCAGCAGCCACACTAGCGGAAGTCGCTACTTC.

In this sample, this clone turned up a few times. The J gene is TRBJ2-1, the V gene TRBV27; 7 positions agree with TRBD1. The J segment lost 6 bases and the V segment lost 6 bases, leaving 8 bases of the junction unmatched. Germline V gene lookup returns CDR1 MNHEY and CDR2 SMNVEV (reference sequence). The CDR3 has 14 amino acids. The CDR3 coding sequence is TGTGCCAGCAGCCTCTCGACAGGGCCCAATGAGCAGTTCTTC. Protein product: CASSLSTGPNEQFF.

This chain links TRBV6-5 with TRBJ2-7; 7 positions match TRBD2. Trimming removed 8 bases from V and 6 bases from J; junction bases left unmatched: 7. CDR3 size: 12 residues. Germline values: CDR1 MNHEY, CDR2 SVGAGI. CDR3 residues: CASGLPGGEQYF. The CDR3 nucleotides are TGTGCCAGCGGACTCCCGGGGGGCGAGCAGTACTTC.

The chain employs TRBV19 and TRBJ1-4; no reliable D call. The CDR3 totals 15 residues. CDR1 is LNHDA and CDR2 is SQIVND in the germline V gene (reference sequence). V gave up 3 bases and J gave up 6 bases, with 14 bases separating them. CDR3 sequence: CASSIFGGGDEKLFF. The CDR3 DNA reads TGTGCCAGTAGTATCTTTGGAGGCGGGGATGAAAAACTGTTTTTT.

The genes are TRBV7-2 and TRBJ2-7; perhaps TRBD1 as D (5 bases). The V end was cut by 8 bases, the J end by 3 bases, with 11 bases between. Per germline, CDR1 SGHTA and CDR2 FQGNSA. CDR3 length: 12 amino acids. For the CDR3, the DNA is TGTGCCAGCCGCAGGGTGGTCTACGAGCAGTACTTC. This codes for CASRRVVYEQYF.

This chain links TRBV9 with TRBJ2-1; D possibly corresponds to TRBD1 (5 bases). V shed 4 bases and J shed 15 bases, with 17 bases lying between them. Germline values: CDR1 SGDLS, CDR2 YYNGEE. The CDR3 totals 12 residues. The CDR3 DNA follows: TGTGCCAGCAGCCCAGACGTAGGGGTGCCGTTCTTC. Protein product: CASSPDVGVPFF.

This rearrangement joins TRBV5-1 to TRBJ2-2; the D is unclear. Trimming pared 0 bases from V and 0 bases from J, leaving 6 bases between. CDR3 size: 15 residues. Germline V gene data show CDR1 as SGHRS and CDR2 as YFSETQ. The CDR3 loop reads CASSLVGSNTGELFF. The CDR3 DNA reads as TGCGCCAGCAGCTTGGTTGGATCGAACACCGGGGAGCTGTTTTTT.

The chain couples TRBV18 to TRBJ2-1, with D unclear. The CDR3 runs 15 residues. CDR1 and CDR2 (germline): KGHSH, LQKENI. Trimming pared 0 bases from V and 4 bases from J, leaving 10 bases between. CDR3 bases: TGTGCCAGCTCACCACCGAGCTTAGGGTACAATGAGCAGTTCTTC. Amino acids: CASSPPSLGYNEQFF.